The 27 T cell receptor beta chains reported below all come from one sample, sequenced in a study of blood T cell repertoires in COVID-19. Using immunoSEQ multiplex PCR, the repertoire was profiled, and TCRdb retains in-frame clones only, with some absent. The table records over 150,000 clones, roughly 84% of them present only once. Sequenced material: peripheral blood. These receptors all stem from a woman aged 40 to 49 with COVID-19, enrolled during active disease.

V usage is TRBV11-2 and J usage is TRBJ2-1; D is unclear. Germline values: CDR1 SGHAT, CDR2 FQNNGV. V was shortened by 4 bases and J by 6 bases, with 7 bases between the two germline ends. The CDR3 extends over 12 amino acids. The CDR3 nucleotides read TGTGCCAGCAGCTACCTATCCAATGAGCAGTTCTTC. Residues: CASSYLSNEQFF.

The chain employs TRBV11-3 and TRBJ1-1; TRBD1 agrees at 7 bases. This CDR3 has 13 residues. Germline V gene lookup returns CDR1 SGHNT and CDR2 YENEEA. V lost 8 bases and J lost 1; bases outside the gene matches: 4. Here the CDR3 DNA reads TGTGCCAGCGGACAGGTGGGGAACACTGAAGCTTTCTTT. Its translation: CASGQVGNTEAFF.

The CDR3 protein is CASSRRAGAVYNEQFF. CDR3 nucleotides: TGTGCCAGCAGCCGACGGGCGGGAGCTGTCTACAATGAGCAGTTCTTC. The chain joins TRBV5-6 to TRBJ2-1; 7 bases match TRBD2. The ends lost 4 bases at V and 3 bases at J; junction bases unmatched: 10. Germline V gives CDR1 SGHDT, CDR2 YYEEEE. The CDR3 spans 16 residues.

The chain has TRBV27 and TRBJ2-3; a weak D match, TRBD2 (6 bases). The CDR3 totals 13 residues. V was trimmed by 5 bases and J by 4 bases, leaving 10 bases between them. The germline V gene encodes CDR1 MNHEY and CDR2 SMNVEV (reference sequence). CDR3 residues: CASSRDSPDTQYF. Here the CDR3 DNA reads TGTGCCAGCAGTAGGGACTCCCCAGATACGCAGTATTTT.

Only a few counts were recorded for this clone. The gene calls are TRBV20-1 and TRBJ1-2; D is unclear. This CDR3 contains 11 residues. Germline assignment: CDR1 DFQATT and CDR2 SNEGSKA (reference sequence). Trimming cost V 1 base and J 11 bases, with 11 bases left between them. The DNA for the CDR3 is TGCAGTGCTAGAGGGCCTTTTCCATACACCTTC. The encoded protein is CSARGPFPYTF.

This rearrangement joins TRBV3-1 (or the pseudogene TRBV3-2) to TRBJ2-5, with a weak D call TRBD2 (6 bases). The length of the CDR3 is 14 residues. Trimming removed 3 bases at V and 5 bases at J, with 13 bases between. Germline CDR1 reads LGHDT; CDR2 reads YNNKEL (reference sequence). The CDR3 nucleotides are TGTGCCAGCAGCCAGACCAAAGCGGGCGAGACCCAGTACTTC. Translated, it gives CASSQTKAGETQYF.

J is TRBJ2-1 and V is TRBV10-3, with TRBD2 matching 9 bases. Trimming removed 8 bases from V and 3 bases from J; junction bases left unmatched: 29. Looked up from germline, CDR1 is ENHRY and CDR2 is SYGVKD. The CDR3 contains 22 residues. The CDR3 loop is CAIASGQGLGTSPKVNYNEQFF. CDR3 nucleotides: TGTGCCATCGCATCGGGACAAGGCTTAGGGACTAGCCCTAAAGTCAACTACAATGAGCAGTTCTTC.

This clone came up a few times. The rearrangement uses TRBV18 and TRBJ2-7, with D tentatively TRBD1 (6 bases). The CDR3 has 13 amino acids. The V and J ends lost 3 bases and 0 bases respectively, with 6 bases between them. The germline gives CDR1 KGHSH, CDR2 LQKENI. CDR3 sequence: CASSPDSSYEQYF. The CDR3 DNA sequence: TGTGCCAGCTCACCGGACAGCTCCTACGAGCAGTACTTC.

V and J are TRBV5-1 and TRBJ1-2; no reliable D call. The CDR3 extends over 14 amino acids. V gave up 4 bases and J gave up 4 bases, with 14 bases separating them. Germline-derived CDR1 and CDR2 are SGHRS and YFSETQ. The CDR3 region has the DNA TGCGCCAGCAGCACCCGTGAGGGTGTCTATGGCTACACCTTC. This gives the protein CASSTREGVYGYTF.

The J gene is TRBJ2-3, the V gene TRBV5-1; perhaps TRBD2 as D (5 bases). The V end lost 1 base, the J end lost 1 base, and 16 bases lay between the germline ends. The CDR3 is made up of 17 amino acids. Germline CDR1 and CDR2: SGHRS and YFSETQ. CDR3: CASSLSLSRGGTDTQYF. CDR3 sequence (DNA): TGCGCCAGCAGCTTGTCATTGTCCCGGGGAGGCACAGATACGCAGTATTTT.

This chain links TRBV27 with TRBJ2-7; 7 positions match TRBD1. The J segment lost 1 base and the V segment lost 7 bases, leaving 7 bases of the junction unmatched. Germline lookup yields CDR1 MNHEY and CDR2 SMNVEV (reference sequence). The CDR3 runs 14 residues. In DNA form, the CDR3 reads TGTGCCAGCACCAACCGGGACAGTTCCTACGAGCAGTACTTC. This sequence encodes CASTNRDSSYEQYF.

The rearrangement links TRBV5-1 to TRBJ1-2; possibly TRBD1 for D (6 bases). V was pared by 4 bases and J by 4 bases, with 38 bases between. CDR1 SGHRS and CDR2 YFSETQ come from the germline V gene. This CDR3 is 22 amino acids long. The CDR3 coding sequence is TGCGCCAGCAGCCCACCAGGACAGTCGGTGCGCAATGGTGGCGTGCGGCTCTATGGCTACACCTTC. This gives the protein CASSPPGQSVRNGGVRLYGYTF.

This clone was seen once. The chain uses TRBV6-4 and TRBJ1-6, with TRBD1 matching 12 bases. The CDR3 runs 16 residues. From germline, CDR1 is MRHNA and CDR2 SNTAGT. V gave up 2 bases and J gave up 5 bases; unmatched junction bases: 1. The CDR3 here is CASSDGTGGDNSPLHF. For the CDR3, the DNA is TGTGCCAGCAGTGACGGGACAGGGGGCGATAATTCACCCCTCCACTTT.

The CDR3: CASSASRQGAGGAFF. In DNA form, the CDR3 reads TGTGCCAGCAGCGCCTCCCGACAGGGGGCGGGCGGAGCTTTCTTT. The chain recombines TRBV11-2 with TRBJ1-1; 10 bases map to TRBD1. Germline-derived CDR1 and CDR2 are SGHAT and FQNNGV. The CDR3 extends over 15 amino acids. V lost 5 bases to trimming and J lost 10 bases; unmatched junction nucleotides: 13. The variable domain in full, with the rest retrieved from reference TRBV11-2 and TRBJ1-1, is EAGVAQSPRYKIIEKRQSVAFWCNPISGHATLYWYQQILGQGPKLLIQFQNNGVVDDSQLPKDRFSAERLKGVDSTLKIQPAKLEDSAVYLCASSASRQGAGGAFFGQGTRLTVV.

This chain joins TRBV7-8 and TRBJ1-5; D is undetermined. The CDR3 consists of 13 residues. Trimming took off 2 bases at V and 6 bases at J, with 8 bases between the two ends. CDR1 and CDR2 from the germline V gene are SGHVS and FQNEAQ. CDR3 nucleotide sequence: TGTGCCAGCAGCTTATCAGGTCGTCAGCCCCAGCATTTT. Protein sequence: CASSLSGRQPQHF.

This sequence joins TRBV2 and TRBJ1-3; 8 bases align to TRBD1. Germline V gives CDR1 SNHLY, CDR2 FYNNEI. The CDR3 contains 16 residues. Trimming removed 4 bases from V and 2 bases from J; junction bases left unmatched: 7. CDR3 sequence (DNA): TGTGCCAGCAGTGCTCGGACAGGGCCGGCTGGAAACACCATATATTTT. It is translated as CASSARTGPAGNTIYF.

This chain links TRBV29-1 with TRBJ1-5, with a weak D call TRBD1 (6 bases). V lost 4 bases to trimming and J lost 7 bases, with 11 bases between them. The germline V gene encodes CDR1 SQVTM and CDR2 ANQGSEA. CDR3 length: 12 amino acids. Written as DNA, the CDR3 is TGCAGCGTTGCAGGGGTAGGACAGCCCCAGCATTTT. Its protein is CSVAGVGQPQHF.

This rearrangement joins TRBV25-1 to TRBJ2-5; 11 bases line up with TRBD1. J gave up 5 bases and V 8 bases, and 4 bases lay outside the gene matches. The germline V gene has CDR1 MGHDK and CDR2 SYGVNS. The CDR3 has 13 residues. CDR3 residues: CASGQGAWETQYF. CDR3 DNA sequence: TGTGCCAGCGGACAGGGGGCTTGGGAGACCCAGTACTTC.

This clone has only a few counts. The chain carries TRBV18 and TRBJ1-5, with 8 nucleotides matching TRBD1. Losses at the gene ends were 4 bases for V and 6 bases for J; bases not matched to a gene: 11. Germline lookup yields CDR1 KGHSH and CDR2 LQKENI. The CDR3 covers 16 residues. This CDR3 is CASSLGGQGASQPQHF. The CDR3 bases are TGTGCCAGCTCACTAGGCGGGCAGGGGGCCTCTCAGCCCCAGCATTTT. Full variable domain (rest looked up from reference TRBV18 and TRBJ1-5): NAGVMQNPRHLVRRRGQEARLRCSPMKGHSHVYWYRQLPEEGLKFMVYLQKENIIDESGMPKERFSAEFPKEGPSILRIQQVVRGDSAAYFCASSLGGQGASQPQHFGDGTRLSIL.

The chain recombines TRBV9 with TRBJ2-3, with a tentative D call TRBD1 (6 bases). Trimming removed 1 base at V and 1 base at J, with 10 bases between. CDR1 and CDR2 (germline): SGDLS, YYNGEE. The CDR3 is 15 residues long. In nucleotides, the CDR3 is TGTGCCAGCAGCGTACGGACAGTTGGCACAGATACGCAGTATTTT. This encodes CASSVRTVGTDTQYF.

The chain carries TRBV7-2 and TRBJ1-1; D may be TRBD1 (5 bases). The germline V gene encodes CDR1 SGHTA and CDR2 FQGNSA. The CDR3 has 16 residues. Trimming stripped 5 bases from V and 6 bases from J, with 22 bases between. In DNA form, the CDR3 reads TGTGCCAGCAGCCCCTCCCCGGCGGGGGTGGTCCCTGAAGCTTTCTTT. Residues: CASSPSPAGVVPEAFF.

This clone came up a few times. The V and J genes are TRBV3-1 (or the pseudogene TRBV3-2) and TRBJ2-3; 10 bases line up with TRBD2. After removal of 0 bases from V and 5 bases from J, the junction contained 5 bases not matched to a gene. The CDR3 consists of 16 residues. Per the germline V gene, CDR1 is LGHDT and CDR2 is YNNKEL (reference sequence). This chain's CDR3 is CASSQESGGAGDTQYF. The CDR3 nucleotides read TGTGCCAGCAGCCAAGAAAGCGGGGGGGCCGGAGATACGCAGTATTTT.

The chain links TRBV19 to TRBJ1-2, with a weak D call TRBD1 (5 bases). The germline V and J ends were trimmed by 6 bases and 7 bases, with 18 bases remaining between them. The CDR3 loop spans 14 amino acids. The germline gives CDR1 LNHDA, CDR2 SQIVND (reference sequence). Written as DNA, the CDR3 is TGTGCCAGTAGCGCCGAACTCTACAGGCGTGGCTACACCTTC. Translation gives CASSAELYRRGYTF.

The chain links TRBV2 to TRBJ2-3; the match to TRBD2 covers 11 bases. Germline-derived CDR1 and CDR2 are SNHLY and FYNNEI. The trim removed 7 bases at V and 3 bases at J, leaving 6 bases unmatched. This CDR3 is built from 15 residues. The CDR3 region has the DNA TGTGCCAGCACAGTCGCTAGCGGGAGGACAGATACGCAGTATTTT. This sequence encodes CASTVASGRTDTQYF.

The chain has TRBV9 and TRBJ1-5; 7 nucleotides line up with TRBD1. This CDR3 is built from 15 residues. Germline CDR1 and CDR2: SGDLS and YYNGEE. J was trimmed by 5 bases and V by 0 bases; bases with no gene match: 5. DNA for the CDR3: TGTGCCAGCAGCGTAGATTCAGGGGGGCATCAGCCCCAGCATTTT. This encodes CASSVDSGGHQPQHF.

The chain is built from TRBV5-4 and TRBJ2-5, with 10 bases that match TRBD1. In germline, CDR1 is SGHNT, CDR2 YYREEE (reference sequence). The V gene end was trimmed by 3 bases and the J gene end by 5 bases; junction bases not matched to a gene: 10. The CDR3 is 16 residues long. DNA for the CDR3: TGTGCCAGCAGCTCCGCCCGACAGGGGGCCTGGGAGACCCAGTACTTC. Amino acids: CASSSARQGAWETQYF.

The J gene is TRBJ1-3, the V gene TRBV5-6; 9 positions match TRBD1. CDR3 length equals 17 residues. Germline trimming cut 3 bases from V and 0 bases from J; bases unmatched to any gene: 7. Germline-derived CDR1 and CDR2 are SGHDT and YYEEEE. CDR3 residues: CASSWDREGLSGNTIYF. In nucleotides, the CDR3 is TGTGCCAGCAGCTGGGACAGGGAGGGCCTCTCTGGAAACACCATATATTTT.